This entry features one T cell receptor (beta chain) sequence. One end of the junction is discordant with germline, which a read error may explain. Investigators produced naive CD8 libraries from roughly 20,000 to 1,000,000 sorted cells, drawing on 10%, 30% or 50% RNA. It was with previously described methods and listed TCR primers that bulk TCR libraries were made. MiXCR was run by TCRdb on the PCR reads, yielding one entry per CDR3 protein. The table shows more than 550,000 distinct CDR3 sequences, with around 25% occurring only once. The data originate from a study of molecular identifiers for immune sequencing clone quantification. Study-level information: Across replicate runs, RNA obtained from about 20,000 or 100,000 naive CD8 cells was divided into five, with four undergoing sequencing.

The receptor's source is a human donor in good health. Some libraries in this study had Jurkat cell RNA spiked in. The sequenced sample was naive CD8+ T cells from blood, with Jurkat cell RNA spiked in. Subset indicated: FACS-sorted CD8+CD4-CCR7+CD45RA+ naive T cells.

DNA for the CDR3: TGTGCCAGCAGCGTAGGGGGGGCTCCCTCCTGCGAGCAGTACTTC. It specifies CASSVGGAPSCEQYF. The chain recombines TRBV9 with TRBJ2-7; perhaps D is TRBD1 or TRBD2 (6 bases each). This CDR3 contains 15 residues. Germline V gene lookup returns CDR1 SGDLS and CDR2 YYNGEE.